Listed below are T cell receptor beta chains from one sample, sequenced in a study of blood T cells in healthy people across ages. TCRdb called the 5' RACE reads again in MiXCR, with one record for every CDR3 protein. Seen here are 1,500,000 or so distinct CDR3 sequences, almost 60% observed once, and the top ten hold roughly 7%. The sample consisted of blood. The origin of the receptors is a man between 18 and 35 years old in good health. Both conserved end residues are part of each CDR3. A D gene is named only where the DNA matches it firmly. Some rows have no size entry. The others give once, few or many, or a class for an expanded clone.

TRBD1	few	TRBV20-1	TRBJ1-2	TGCAGTGCTAGACAACCTACTTTAGGGACAGGGATCTATGGCTACACCTTC	CSARQPTLGTGIYGYTF
-	-	TRBV29-1	TRBJ2-2	TGCAGCGTCAAAGATGGGTCCACCGGGGAGCTGTTTTTT	CSVKDGSTGELFF
-	few	TRBV20-1	TRBJ2-7	TGCAGTGCTAGTTCAGGCCCCGAGCAGTACTTC	CSASSGPEQYF
-	few	TRBV27	TRBJ2-3	TGTGCCAGCAGTTTCTTTGGTCGCGTAGATACGCAGTATTTT	CASSFFGRVDTQYF
TRBD1	-	TRBV11-2	TRBJ2-3	TGTGCCAGCAGCCGTGACAGGGCAAGCGCAGATACGCAGTATTTT	CASSRDRASADTQYF
-	-	TRBV20-1	TRBJ1-1	TGCAGTGCTAATCGGGGGGTGAGCACTGAAGCTTTCTTT	CSANRGVSTEAFF
-	few	TRBV20-1	TRBJ2-7	TGCAGTGCCAAAGGAAATGTCCCTTCTCGAGAGCAGTACTTC	CSAKGNVPSREQYF
TRBD1	-	TRBV11-2	TRBJ1-5	TGTGCCAGCAGCCGAACAGGGGTGGGTAATCAGCCCCAGCATTTT	CASSRTGVGNQPQHF
TRBD1	few	TRBV20-1	TRBJ2-7	TGCAGTGCTAGAGATCGACAGGGCGATCGCGAGCAGTACTTC	CSARDRQGDREQYF
-	-	TRBV11-2	TRBJ1-4	TGTGCCAGCAGCTTATCAGGGGTTAATGAAAAACTGTTTTTT	CASSLSGVNEKLFF
TRBD1	-	TRBV28	TRBJ2-3	TGTGCCAGCATGAGGGGGCACACAGATACGCAGTATTTT	CASMRGHTDTQYF
-	-	TRBV30	TRBJ2-7	TGTGCCTGGAGTGTACGGACAGCCTACGAGCAGTACTTC	CAWSVRTAYEQYF
-	few	TRBV3-1	TRBJ1-1	TGTGCCAGCAGCCAAGATTTAGGGGGAACTGAAGCTTTCTTT	CASSQDLGGTEAFF
TRBD2	-	TRBV4-1	TRBJ2-7	TGCGCCAGCAGCCAAGTGTCCGGGAGGGCCGGCTCCTACGAGCAGTACTTC	CASSQVSGRAGSYEQYF
-	-	TRBV10-3	TRBJ2-3	TGTGCCATCAGAAAATCCGGGAGCACAGATACGCAGTATTTT	CAIRKSGSTDTQYF
-	-	TRBV29-1	TRBJ2-5	TGCAGCGTTGAAGATAGGGGGGGGACCGCTGAGACCCAGTACTTC	CSVEDRGGTAETQYF
TRBD1	few	TRBV4-2	TRBJ1-5	TGTGCCAGCAGCCAAGGTACAGGGGGCCAGCTCAGGCATTTT	CASSQGTGGQLRHF
-	-	TRBV4-1	TRBJ2-3	TGCGCCAGCAGCCAAGAGGCCTCGGCAGATACGCAGTATTTT	CASSQEASADTQYF
-	few	TRBV7-9	TRBJ2-1	TGTGCCAGCAGCTTAATCGGAGGTAGCTCCTACAATGAGCAGTTCTTC	CASSLIGGSSYNEQFF
-	few	TRBV20-1	TRBJ2-5	TGCAGTGCTGCTGAAGAGACCCAGTACTTC	CSAAEETQYF
-	-	TRBV10-2	TRBJ1-1	TGCGCCAGCAGTGCGAACGCGAGGTCCATGAACACTGAAGCTTTCTTT	CASSANARSMNTEAFF
TRBD1	-	TRBV7-9	TRBJ2-2	TGTGCCAGCAGCTCGGGACAGCGGCCGGGGGAGCTGTTTTTT	CASSSGQRPGELFF
TRBD2	few	TRBV29-1	TRBJ2-2	TGCAGCGTACTACCGGCGGGGGGCGGCGGGGAGCTGTTTTTT	CSVLPAGGGGELFF
TRBD1	-	TRBV20-1	TRBJ2-7	TGCAGTGCGTCCGGGACAGGGGGAAACTACGAGCAGTACTTC	CSASGTGGNYEQYF
-	-	TRBV5-1	TRBJ2-5	TGCGCCAGCAGCTTGATTCCAGGGGGGATGAGAGAGACCCAGTACTTC	CASSLIPGGMRETQYF
-	-	TRBV20-1	TRBJ2-4	TGCAGTGCCAGAGGCGGACGGTGGGAGCAGTACTTC	CSARGGRWEQYF
-	once	TRBV6-5	TRBJ1-6	TGTGCCAGCAGTTCAGGGTATGGGAATTCACCCCTCCACTTT	CASSSGYGNSPLHF
-	-	TRBV6-5	TRBJ2-1	TGTGCCAGCACTAACGCGCACGCCTACAATGAGCAGTTCTTC	CASTNAHAYNEQFF
TRBD2	-	TRBV5-1	TRBJ2-1	TGCGCCAGCGAATCACTAGCGGGAGGTAACCATGAGCAGTTCTTC	CASESLAGGNHEQFF
-	-	TRBV7-8	TRBJ2-1	TGTGCCAGCAGCTTAATTAGTAATGAGCAGTTCTTC	CASSLISNEQFF
TRBD1	-	TRBV20-1	TRBJ1-1	TGCAGTGCTAACCCAATGGGGGGACAGGGTGATCTGTTCACTGAAGCTTTCTTT	CSANPMGGQGDLFTEAFF
-	-	TRBV6-5	TRBJ2-3	TGTGCCGGCAGTTCGCGACAGCCTACGTATACGCAGTATTTT	CAGSSRQPTYTQYF
-	few	TRBV20-1	TRBJ1-2	TGCAGTGCTAGCTTCAGCATCAACTATGGCTACACCTTC	CSASFSINYGYTF
-	-	TRBV20-1	TRBJ1-2	TGCAGTGCTACCGAAGGCCGATGGTATGACTATGGCTACACCTTC	CSATEGRWYDYGYTF
-	-	TRBV6-1	TRBJ2-2	TGTGCCAGCAGTCAACAGGAGGCCGGGGAGCTGTTTTTT	CASSQQEAGELFF
-	once	TRBV5-1	TRBJ1-1	TGCGCCAGCAGCTTGGAGGTGTTGGGGAACACTGAAGCTTTCTTT	CASSLEVLGNTEAFF
-	-	TRBV20-1	TRBJ2-5	TGCAGTGCTAGAGATCTTAGGGAGTACCAAGAGACCCAGTACTTC	CSARDLREYQETQYF
-	few	TRBV20-1	TRBJ2-5	TGCAGTGCTAGAGGAATCCCCGCGGTCGGGACCCAGTACTTC	CSARGIPAVGTQYF
TRBD2	once	TRBV20-1	TRBJ2-7	TGCAGTGCTGGACCCCTTGGTCTAGCGGGAGATCCCTACGAGCAGTACTTC	CSAGPLGLAGDPYEQYF
TRBD1	-	TRBV12-3/TRBV12-4	TRBJ1-2	TGTGCCAGCAGTCTGCAGGGGGCGGGTATCTATGGCTACACCTTC	CASSLQGAGIYGYTF
TRBD1	-	TRBV28	TRBJ2-7	TGTGCCAGCAGTCTTGCCCTTTCAGGGGGCTACGAGCAGTACTTC	CASSLALSGGYEQYF
-	many	TRBV21-1	TRBJ1-1	TGTGCCAGCAGCAAAGGGACAGGGAACACTGAAGCTTTCTTT	CASSKGTGNTEAFF
-	few	TRBV10-3	TRBJ2-5	TGTGCCATCAGGTCAATAGGGGAGACCCAGTACTTC	CAIRSIGETQYF
-	-	TRBV7-9	TRBJ2-1	TGTGCCAGCAGCTTAACTCTTGCGCGCGGAATGGACATGCAGTTCTTC	CASSLTLARGMDMQFF
-	few	TRBV29-1	TRBJ2-3	TGCAGCGTTGAAGATCGTAGCACAGATACGCAGTATTTT	CSVEDRSTDTQYF
-	-	TRBV4-2	TRBJ1-1	TGTGCCAGCAGCCAGGGTTTGTTCGGGGGGCTGGGGACTGAAGCTTTCTTT	CASSQGLFGGLGTEAFF
-	-	TRBV7-9	TRBJ1-1	TGTGCCACCCGCATCCCCTCCTCACAGGGAGAAGCTTTCTTT	CATRIPSSQGEAFF
TRBD1	-	TRBV11-2	TRBJ2-5	TGTGCCAGCAGCATCGACAGGGGGCGAGAGACCCAGTACTTC	CASSIDRGRETQYF
-	-	TRBV6-2/TRBV6-3	TRBJ2-7	TGTGCCAGCAGTTACCCGGACAGCCTCTACGAGCAGTACTTC	CASSYPDSLYEQYF
-	-	TRBV10-3	TRBJ2-5	TGTGCCATCAGTGAGGGGGTTGTCCCCCAAGAGACCCAGTACTTC	CAISEGVVPQETQYF
-	-	TRBV27	TRBJ2-1	TGTGCCAGCAGGCCAAGCAAGATTGAGCAGTTCTTC	CASRPSKIEQFF
-	-	TRBV20-1	TRBJ2-3	TGCAGTGCTAGGGGGACTCCCACAGATACGCAGTATTTT	CSARGTPTDTQYF
TRBD1	few	TRBV29-1	TRBJ2-7	TGCAGCGTTGTCCCAGGGACAGGAACCTACGAGCAGTACTTC	CSVVPGTGTYEQYF
TRBD1	-	TRBV20-1	TRBJ1-4	TGCAGTGCTAGAGAACCAAGACAGGGGAGGGGTAATGAAAAACTGTTTTTT	CSAREPRQGRGNEKLFF
-	-	TRBV11-2	TRBJ1-2	TGTGCCAGTACGAGAGGGAGGGTGATAAGTGGCTACACCTTC	CASTRGRVISGYTF
TRBD1	few	TRBV20-1	TRBJ2-5	TGCAGTGCTAGAATGGCAGGGGGTAGTGTTTTAAAGACCCAGTACTTC	CSARMAGGSVLKTQYF
-	-	TRBV4-1	TRBJ2-3	TGCGCCAGCAGCCAAGAGGAGCTAGCGACAGATACGCAGTATTTT	CASSQEELATDTQYF
TRBD2	-	TRBV4-1	TRBJ2-1	TGCGCCAGCAGCCAAGATGGGCGGGAGGGCCTGAACAATGAGCAGTTCTTC	CASSQDGREGLNNEQFF
TRBD2	few	TRBV5-1	TRBJ2-7	TGCGCCAGCAGCTTGGAGCTAGCGGGAGCGAGGGAGCAGTACTTC	CASSLELAGAREQYF